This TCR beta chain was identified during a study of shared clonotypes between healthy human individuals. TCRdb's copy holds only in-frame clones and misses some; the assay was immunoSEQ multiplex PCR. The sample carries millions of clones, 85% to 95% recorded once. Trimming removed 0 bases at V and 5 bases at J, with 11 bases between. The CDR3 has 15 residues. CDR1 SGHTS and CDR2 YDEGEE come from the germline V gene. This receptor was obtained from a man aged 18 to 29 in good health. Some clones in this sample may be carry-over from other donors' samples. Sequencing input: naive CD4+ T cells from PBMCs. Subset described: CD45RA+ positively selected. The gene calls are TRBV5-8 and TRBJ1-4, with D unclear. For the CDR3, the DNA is TGTGCCAGCAGCTTGGGTGTACAGCCCAATGAAAAACTGTTTTTT. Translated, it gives CASSLGVQPNEKLFF.